This TCR beta chain was captured in a study of shared clonotypes between healthy human individuals. Study observations and caveats: Rarefaction analysis demonstrated incomplete sorted-subset sequencing notwithstanding large depth. When compared with the clonotypes that were shared by all four sorted-subset donors, the non-shared clonotypes turned out to have lower generation probabilities. Sharing across four donors was highest in naive CD4 (around 5%) and lowest in memory CD8 (around 0.4%).

It was CD45RO-negative cells, positively selected for CCR7, that made up naive CD8 cells, with terminally differentiated effector memory CD45RA+ cells excluded. The study drew its donors from healthy HIV-negative adults without recent acute infections or vaccinations. Details on this clone: Its cognate antigen is unknown.

V lost 0 bases, J lost 2 bases, and 14 bases lay in between. The germline CDR1 and CDR2 sequences are SGHAT and FQNNGV. This CDR3 is 16 amino acids long. TCRdb keeps only in-frame clones here, not all; method: immunoSEQ multiplex PCR. This sample carries some 1,900,000 clones, roughly 95% of them seen once, and the ten largest clones take 1% to 1.5%. The sequencing input was naive CD8+ T cells sorted from blood. The receptor comes from a young man in good health. The J gene is TRBJ2-7, the V gene TRBV11-2, with D possibly being TRBD1 or TRBD2 (5 bases each). CDR3 coding DNA: TGTGCCAGCAGCTTAGAGGCCAGGGTCGGGACCTACGAGCAGTACTTC. It translates to CASSLEARVGTYEQYF.